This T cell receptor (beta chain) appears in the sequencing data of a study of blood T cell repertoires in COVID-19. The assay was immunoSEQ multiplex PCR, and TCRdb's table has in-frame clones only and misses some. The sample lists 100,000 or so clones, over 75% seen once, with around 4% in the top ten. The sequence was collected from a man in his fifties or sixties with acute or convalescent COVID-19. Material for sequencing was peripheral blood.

The CDR3 sequence: CASSSLRVEQFF. DNA for the CDR3: TGTGCCAGCAGCTCACTCCGCGTAGAGCAGTTCTTC. The genes are TRBV5-4 and TRBJ2-1; D gene unclear. CDR1 is SGHNT, CDR2 YYREEE, per germline (reference sequence). The CDR3 spans 12 residues. V was clipped by 3 bases and J by 10 bases, with 11 bases between them.